This note documents a single T cell receptor beta chain sequence. Its cognate antigen is unknown. The study ran its PCR with 60 Vbeta and 13 Jbeta primers. Profiling relied on immunoSEQ multiplex PCR, and the TCRdb table lists in-frame clones only, not all of them. This table has about 150,000 clones, around 79% appearing once. V was pared by 5 bases and J by 7 bases, with 7 bases of the junction left unmatched. The CDR3 has 15 residues. Germline V CDR1 and CDR2: SGHAT, FQNNGV. The data were taken from a study of cytomegalovirus exposure and HLA in healthy donors. General study findings and limits: A prior analysis recorded that most TCR beta V segments were productive about 87% or about 30% of the time.

The receptor comes from a man between 18 and 29 years old in good health and CMV-seronegative. This rearrangement joins TRBV11-2 to TRBJ1-4; 10 positions match TRBD1. The sequenced material came from PBMCs. CDR3 sequence: CASSPRDRGGEKLFF. CDR3 DNA sequence: TGTGCCAGCAGCCCACGGGACAGGGGAGGTGAAAAACTGTTTTTT.